This T cell receptor beta chain was sequenced for a study of radiotherapy plus CTLA-4 blockade in lung cancer. The CDR3 has 14 amino acids. Germline V gives CDR1 MNHEY, CDR2 SVGAGI. V trimming: 6 bases; J trimming: 5 bases; junction bases outside the gene matches: 5. Chemo-refractory metastatic non-small-cell lung cancer patients received focal radiation with ipilimumab CTLA-4 blockade. This clone was counted a single time. Method: immunoSEQ multiplex PCR; TCRdb's copy keeps in-frame clones and lacks some. Among around 99,000 clones listed, approximately 86% were seen once. The sequencing here drew on peripheral blood, taken from a patient treated with radiotherapy plus ipilimumab. The clonotype originates from a human donor with non-small cell lung cancer that progressed on radiotherapy plus ipilimumab. The chain recombines TRBV6-5 with TRBJ2-7; the match to TRBD2 covers 12 bases. CDR3 nucleotide sequence: TGTGCCAGCAGCCTGACTAGCGGGAGTCACGAGCAGTACTTC. This gives the protein CASSLTSGSHEQYF.